Presented here are 15 T cell receptor beta chains from one specimen sequenced in a study of identical twins. TCRdb called the 5' RACE reads again in MiXCR, with one record for every CDR3 protein. The sample has 500,000 to 650,000 distinct CDR3 sequences; about 22% are singletons. This sample also belongs to another study, concerning yellow fever vaccine responses in identical twins.

The specimen was CD4+ T cells sorted from blood. The receptor source for this set is a woman under 30 in good health.

A single count supports this clonotype. This chain connects TRBV5-1 to TRBJ2-1; 14 bases are shared with TRBD2. CDR3 size: 17 residues. Per the germline V gene, CDR1 is SGHRS and CDR2 is YFSETQ. J lost 9 bases, V lost 4 bases, and 12 bases had no gene match. The CDR3 sequence: CASSPGLAGGALGEQFF. CDR3 DNA: TGCGCCAGCAGCCCCGGACTAGCGGGAGGCGCGTTGGGTGAGCAGTTCTTC.

The rearrangement links TRBV4-1 to TRBJ1-6, with D unresolved. V gave up 0 bases and J gave up 7 bases, with 7 bases separating them. The germline V gene has CDR1 MGHRA and CDR2 YSYEKL. The CDR3 extends over 14 amino acids. The CDR3 spells CASSQEGRNSPLHF. Here the CDR3 DNA reads TGCGCCAGCAGCCAAGAGGGCAGGAATTCACCCCTCCACTTT.

Turning to this clonotype: One end of the junction is discordant with germline, which a read error may explain. This chain joins TRBV12-3 or TRBV12-4 and TRBJ2-7; 12 bases line up with TRBD2. The CDR3 has 17 residues. The CDR3 DNA reads TGTGCCAGCAGTCTCCCCCGACTAGCGGGAGAAAGCTACGAGCTGTACTTC. This codes for CASSLPRLAGESYELYF.

This clonotype showed up many times. The V gene is TRBV7-2, the J gene TRBJ2-5; D is ambiguous. This CDR3 has 13 residues. From germline, CDR1 is SGHTA and CDR2 FQGNSA. Trimming took 3 bases from V and 2 from J, leaving 7 bases between them. The CDR3 spells CASSLVGQETQYF. CDR3 DNA: TGTGCCAGCAGCTTGGTAGGGCAAGAGACCCAGTACTTC.

This clonotype was seen a handful of times. This chain connects TRBV24-1 to TRBJ1-2, with unresolved D. The germline V gene encodes CDR1 KGHDR and CDR2 SFDVKD. V lost 0 bases, J lost 6 bases, and 4 bases lay in between. This CDR3 contains 12 residues. CDR3 nucleotide sequence: TGTGCCACCAGTGATTTGAACAATGGCTACACCTTC. As protein: CATSDLNNGYTF.

The chain combines TRBV6-1 with TRBJ2-7; D gene uncertain. V was pared by 4 bases and J by 3 bases, with 10 bases between. CDR1 and CDR2 (germline): MNHNS, SASEGT. This CDR3 has 13 amino acids. CDR3 coding DNA: TGTGCCAGCAGTGTGGCAAAGGTCTACGAGCAGTACGTC. Its translation is CASSVAKVYEQYV.

The sample holds a few counts of this clonotype. J is TRBJ2-3 and V is TRBV5-1; 8 positions agree with TRBD1. Trimming took 0 bases from V and 4 from J; bases not matched to a gene: 4. This CDR3 spans 15 amino acids. Germline V gene lookup returns CDR1 SGHRS and CDR2 YFSETQ. As DNA, the CDR3 is TGCGCCAGCAGCTTGGCACGGACAGGGCCAGATACGCAGTATTTT. This sequence encodes CASSLARTGPDTQYF. Complete variable domain (other parts from reference TRBV5-1 and TRBJ2-3): KAGVTQTPRYLIKTRGQQVTLSCSPISGHRSVSWYQQTPGQGLQFLFEYFSETQRNKGNFPGRFSGRQFSNSRSEMNVSTLELGDSALYLCASSLARTGPDTQYFGPGTRLTVL.

This clonotype was picked up a small number of times. V and J are TRBV6-1 and TRBJ2-7, with 11 bases lining up with TRBD2. The CDR3 runs to 15 residues. From germline, CDR1 is MNHNS and CDR2 SASEGT. The V gene end was trimmed by 5 bases and the J gene end by 7 bases; junction bases not matched to a gene: 10. The CDR3 is CASSTGTSGGEEQYF. The CDR3 DNA follows: TGTGCCAGCAGTACCGGGACTAGCGGAGGTGAGGAGCAGTACTTC.

The V and J genes are TRBV9 and TRBJ1-1; 7 bases fit TRBD1. The CDR3 covers 15 residues. The junction had 7 bases not matched to a gene; V was cut back by 1 base and J by 4 bases. From germline, CDR1 is SGDLS and CDR2 YYNGEE. The CDR3: CASSVRKQGSTEAFF. The CDR3 DNA follows: TGTGCCAGCAGCGTACGCAAACAGGGGAGCACTGAAGCTTTCTTT.

The chain is built from TRBV11-2 and TRBJ2-1, with D maybe TRBD1 (5 bases). V dropped 1 base and J dropped 4 bases, with 11 bases sitting between them. Germline CDR1 reads SGHAT; CDR2 reads FQNNGV. This CDR3 comprises 15 residues. The DNA for the CDR3 is TGTGCCAGCAGCTTAGTCGGACATACATACAATGAGCAGTTCTTC. It codes for CASSLVGHTYNEQFF.

The chain has TRBV6-5 and TRBJ2-1, with D maybe TRBD2 (5 bases). Germline values: CDR1 MNHEY, CDR2 SVGAGI. This CDR3 comprises 17 residues. V lost 0 bases, J lost 5 bases, and 17 bases lay in between. The CDR3 nucleotides are TGTGCCAGCAGTTACTCGTCTAGCCGCCGAACAGACAATGAGCAGTTCTTC. Its protein product is CASSYSSSRRTDNEQFF.

The CDR3, as DNA: TGCGCCAGCAGCAGGGAAAGAACGATGAACACTGAAGCTTTCTTT. It yields the protein CASSRERTMNTEAFF. The V and J genes are TRBV5-1 and TRBJ1-1; D gene uncertain. Per the germline V gene, CDR1 is SGHRS and CDR2 is YFSETQ. V was clipped by 4 bases and J by 0 bases, with 13 bases between them. The CDR3 extends over 15 amino acids.

The chain is built from TRBV18 and TRBJ2-1; 9 bases align to TRBD2. This CDR3 region has 18 residues. The V and J ends lost 0 bases and 0 bases, in that order; junction bases with no gene match: 6. Germline V gene data show CDR1 as KGHSH and CDR2 as LQKENI. This CDR3 is CASSPPRVAGASYNEQFF. CDR3 in DNA: TGTGCCAGCTCACCACCTAGGGTAGCGGGAGCCTCCTACAATGAGCAGTTCTTC.

The chain links TRBV12-3 or TRBV12-4 to TRBJ2-5, with D possibly TRBD1 on 5 matching bases. With 5 bases removed from V and 4 bases from J, the gap between germline ends came to 14 bases. CDR3 length equals 14 residues. As DNA, the CDR3 is TGTGCCAGCAGTCCCTCAATCAGGGCAGAGACCCAGTACTTC. Encoded protein: CASSPSIRAETQYF.

This chain uses TRBV5-1 with TRBJ2-5, with 8 bases that match TRBD2. The V segment lost 1 base and the J segment 5 bases; nucleotides outside the gene matches: 13. CDR3 length: 17 residues. Germline CDR1 SGHRS, CDR2 YFSETQ. CDR3 sequence (DNA): TGCGCCAGCAGCTTGTCATTGGTGGCTGCGGGGGGTGAGACCCAGTACTTC. It is translated as CASSLSLVAAGGETQYF.